The T cell receptor beta chain under discussion was sequenced for a study of shared clonotypes between healthy human individuals. Germline lookup yields CDR1 KGHSH and CDR2 LQKENI. V was cut by 2 bases and J by 6 bases, with 14 bases left in between. The CDR3 totals 14 residues. Donation came from healthy HIV-negative adults that had no recent acute infections or vaccinations. Sequencing used immunoSEQ multiplex PCR; TCRdb keeps in-frame clones, though not all of them. Of about 2.3 million clones listed, approximately 95% are singletons. The sequence came from a man aged 18 to 29 in good health. Some clones in this sample may be carry-over from other donors' samples. Sequenced material: naive CD4+ T cells from PBMCs. Described subset: CD45RA+ positively selected. The genes are TRBV18 and TRBJ2-7; no clear D. CDR3 sequence (DNA): TGTGCCAGCTCACCAGAGGTGCTCGTACGCGAGCAGTACTTC. The encoded protein is CASSPEVLVREQYF.